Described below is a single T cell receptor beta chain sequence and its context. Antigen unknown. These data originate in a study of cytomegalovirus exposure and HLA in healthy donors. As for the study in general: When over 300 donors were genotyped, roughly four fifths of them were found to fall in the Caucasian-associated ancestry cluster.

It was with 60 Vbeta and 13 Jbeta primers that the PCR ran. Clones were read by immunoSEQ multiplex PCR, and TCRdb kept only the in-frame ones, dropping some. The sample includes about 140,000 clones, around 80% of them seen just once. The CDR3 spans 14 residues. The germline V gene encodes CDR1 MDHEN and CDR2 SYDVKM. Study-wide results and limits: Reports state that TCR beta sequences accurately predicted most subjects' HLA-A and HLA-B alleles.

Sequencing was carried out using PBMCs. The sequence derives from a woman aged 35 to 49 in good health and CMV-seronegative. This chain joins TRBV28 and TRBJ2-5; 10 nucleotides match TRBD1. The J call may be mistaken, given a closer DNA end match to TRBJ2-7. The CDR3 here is CASSWTGGDYEQYF. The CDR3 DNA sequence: TGTGCCAGCAGTTGGACAGGGGGAGACTACGAGCAGTACTTC.